The rows below give T cell receptor beta chains drawn from one sample of a study of human T cells and chemical hapten exposure. TCRdb itself ran the RACE reads through MiXCR, one entry per CDR3 protein. The table has 380,000 or so distinct CDR3 sequences, roughly 6% seen once; the top ten hold around 8.6%. Sequencing was performed on whole blood, taken in connection with sensitization to the hapten diphenylcyclopropenone (DPC). These receptors were obtained from a woman younger than 35 with alopecia areata. Some clones in this sample may be carry-over from other donors' samples. CDR3s include the opening cysteine and the closing phenylalanine or tryptophan. D genes are given only for firm matches. Size tells how often a clone was seen (once, few, many) or the class of an expanded clone, and some rows leave it out.

J gene,D gene,V gene,clone size,CDR3 protein,CDR3 DNA
TRBJ1-2,TRBD1,TRBV4-1,.,CASSHRDSYGYTF,TGCGCCAGCAGCCACCGGGACAGCTATGGCTACACCTTC
TRBJ2-7,.,TRBV7-9,many,CASSPLEGPSYEQYF,TGTGCCAGCAGCCCACTTGAGGGGCCCTCCTACGAGCAGTACTTC
TRBJ1-1,TRBD1,TRBV20-1,many,CSARDPDRDTEAFF,TGCAGTGCTAGAGATCCCGACAGGGACACTGAAGCTTTCTTT
TRBJ2-5,TRBD2,TRBV6-6,.,CASSSNSRGGEETQYF,TGTGCCAGCTCCTCGAATTCGCGGGGGGGCGAAGAGACCCAGTACTTC
TRBJ1-5,TRBD1,TRBV12-3/TRBV12-4,many,CASNRGTGAGQPQHF,TGTGCCAGCAACCGAGGGACAGGGGCTGGGCAGCCCCAGCATTTT
TRBJ2-5,TRBD2,TRBV6-2/TRBV6-3,few,CASSYGTSGGPRETQYF,TGTGCCAGCAGTTACGGGACTAGCGGGGGGCCGCGTGAGACCCAGTACTTC
TRBJ2-5,TRBD1,TRBV6-6,few,CASGQGRSETQYF,TGTGCCAGCGGACAGGGACGTTCGGAGACCCAGTACTTC
TRBJ1-6,.,TRBV6-2/TRBV6-3,few,CASSRPHNSPLHF,TGTGCCAGCAGTCGGCCTCATAATTCACCCCTCCACTTT
TRBJ1-5,.,TRBV12-3/TRBV12-4,many,CASRKFDGLGPQHF,TGTGCCAGCAGGAAATTTGACGGGTTAGGTCCCCAGCATTTT
TRBJ1-1,.,TRBV6-5,many,CASRPAGEKNTEAFF,TGTGCCAGCAGGCCCGCAGGGGAAAAGAACACTGAAGCTTTCTTT
TRBJ1-2,.,TRBV5-1,few,CASSLVDDGYTF,TGCGCCAGCAGCTTGGTCGACGATGGCTACACCTTC
TRBJ2-6,.,TRBV7-2,.,CASRPPGSGANVLTF,TGTGCCAGCAGACCACCAGGCTCTGGGGCCAACGTCCTGACTTTC
TRBJ2-2,.,TRBV5-1,few,CASSLRLLRTGELFF,TGCGCCAGCAGCTTAAGACTACTAAGAACCGGGGAGCTGTTTTTT
TRBJ2-3,.,TRBV4-1,.,CASSQDDSQLTDTQYF,TGCGCCAGCAGCCAAGATGACAGTCAGCTCACAGATACGCAGTATTTT
TRBJ2-3,.,TRBV6-5,many,CASSNPSGREYF,TGTGCCAGCAGTAACCCCTCCGGTAGAGAGTATTTT
TRBJ2-2,.,TRBV24-1,many,CATSLADTGELFF,TGTGCCACCAGCCTGGCGGACACCGGGGAGCTGTTTTTT
TRBJ2-7,.,TRBV24-1,.,CATSDFSDPYEQYF,TGTGCCACCAGTGATTTCTCCGACCCCTACGAGCAGTACTTC
TRBJ1-3,.,TRBV2,few,CASIPWGGGNTIYF,TGTGCCAGCATCCCGTGGGGGGGCGGAAACACCATATATTTT